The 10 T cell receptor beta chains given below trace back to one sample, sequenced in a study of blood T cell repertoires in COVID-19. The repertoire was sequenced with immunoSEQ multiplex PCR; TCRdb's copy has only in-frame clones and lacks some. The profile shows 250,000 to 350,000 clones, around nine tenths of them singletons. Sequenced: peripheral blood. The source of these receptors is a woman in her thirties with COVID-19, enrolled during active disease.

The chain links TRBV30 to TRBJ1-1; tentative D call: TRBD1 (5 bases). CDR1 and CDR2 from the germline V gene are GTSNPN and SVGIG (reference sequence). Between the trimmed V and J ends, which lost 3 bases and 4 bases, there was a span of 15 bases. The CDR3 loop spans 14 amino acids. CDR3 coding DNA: TGTGCCTGGAGCCAGGGAGGGGTGGCCACTGAAGCTTTCTTT. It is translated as CAWSQGGVATEAFF. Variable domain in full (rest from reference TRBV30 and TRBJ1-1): SQTIHQWPATLVQPVGSPLSLECTVEGTSNPNLYWYRQAAGRGLQLLFYSVGIGQISSEVPQNLSASRPQDRQFILSSKKLLLSDSGFYLCAWSQGGVATEAFFGQGTRLTVV.

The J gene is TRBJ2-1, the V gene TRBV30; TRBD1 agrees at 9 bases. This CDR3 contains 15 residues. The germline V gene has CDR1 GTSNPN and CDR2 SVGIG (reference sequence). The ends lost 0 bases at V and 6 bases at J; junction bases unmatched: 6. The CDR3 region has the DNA TGTGCCTGGAGTGTAGGGGACAGGGTCGCCAATGAGCAGTTCTTC. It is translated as CAWSVGDRVANEQFF. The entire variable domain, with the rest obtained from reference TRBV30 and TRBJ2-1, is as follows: SQTIHQWPATLVQPVGSPLSLECTVEGTSNPNLYWYRQAAGRGLQLLFYSVGIGQISSEVPQNLSASRPQDRQFILSSKKLLLSDSGFYLCAWSVGDRVANEQFFGPGTRLTVL.

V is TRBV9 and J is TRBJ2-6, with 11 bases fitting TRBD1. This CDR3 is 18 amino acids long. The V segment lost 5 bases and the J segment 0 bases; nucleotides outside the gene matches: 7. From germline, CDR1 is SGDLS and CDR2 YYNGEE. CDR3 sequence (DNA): TGTGCCAGCAGTGCCTATGGGACAGGGGGCTCTGGGGCCAACGTCCTGACTTTC. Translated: CASSAYGTGGSGANVLTF. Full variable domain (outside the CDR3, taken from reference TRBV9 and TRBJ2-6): DSGVTQTPKHLITATGQRVTLRCSPRSGDLSVYWYQQSLDQGLQFLIQYYNGEERAKGNILERFSAQQFPDLHSELNLSSLELGDSALYFCASSAYGTGGSGANVLTFGAGSRLTVL.

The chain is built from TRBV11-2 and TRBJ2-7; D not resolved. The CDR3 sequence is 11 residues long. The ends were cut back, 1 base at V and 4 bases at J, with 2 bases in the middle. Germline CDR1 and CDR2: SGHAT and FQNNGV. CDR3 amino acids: CASSLVYEQYF. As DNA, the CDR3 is TGTGCCAGCAGCTTAGTATACGAGCAGTACTTC.

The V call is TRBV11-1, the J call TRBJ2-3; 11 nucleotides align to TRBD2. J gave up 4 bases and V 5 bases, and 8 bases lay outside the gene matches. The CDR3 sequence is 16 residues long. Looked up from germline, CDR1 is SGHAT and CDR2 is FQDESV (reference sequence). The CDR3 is CASSAQPGLAADTQYF. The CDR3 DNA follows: TGTGCCAGCAGCGCTCAACCGGGACTAGCGGCAGATACGCAGTATTTT.

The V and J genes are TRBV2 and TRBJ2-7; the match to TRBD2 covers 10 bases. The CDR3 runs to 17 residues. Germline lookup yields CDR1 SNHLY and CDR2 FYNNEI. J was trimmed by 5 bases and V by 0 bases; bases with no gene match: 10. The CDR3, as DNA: TGTGCCAGCAGTGAAGCGCCGGCTAGCGGGAGATCGGACGAGCAGTACTTC. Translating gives CASSEAPASGRSDEQYF.

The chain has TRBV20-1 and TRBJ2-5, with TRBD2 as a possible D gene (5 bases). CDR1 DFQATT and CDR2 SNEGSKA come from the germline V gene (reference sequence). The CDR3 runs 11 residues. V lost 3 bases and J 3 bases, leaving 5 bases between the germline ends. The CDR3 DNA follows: TGCAGTGCTAGCGGGAAAGAGACCCAGTACTTC. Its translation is CSASGKETQYF.

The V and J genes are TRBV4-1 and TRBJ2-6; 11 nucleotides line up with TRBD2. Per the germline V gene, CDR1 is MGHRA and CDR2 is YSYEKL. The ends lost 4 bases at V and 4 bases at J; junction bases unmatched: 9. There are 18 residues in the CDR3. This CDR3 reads CASSPLAGGVTGANVLTF. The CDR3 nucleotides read TGCGCCAGCAGCCCTCTAGCGGGGGGAGTAACAGGGGCCAACGTCCTGACTTTC.

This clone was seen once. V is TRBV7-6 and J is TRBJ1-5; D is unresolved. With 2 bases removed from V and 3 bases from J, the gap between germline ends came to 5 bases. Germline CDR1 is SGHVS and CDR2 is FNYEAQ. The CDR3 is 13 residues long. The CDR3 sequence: CASSLLHNQPQHF. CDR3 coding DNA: TGTGCCAGCAGCTTATTACACAATCAGCCCCAGCATTTT.

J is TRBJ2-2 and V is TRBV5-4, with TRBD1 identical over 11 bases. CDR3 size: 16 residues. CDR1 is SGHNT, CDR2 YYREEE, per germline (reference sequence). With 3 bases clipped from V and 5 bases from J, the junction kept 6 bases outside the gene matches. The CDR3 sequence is CASSSRTGGTTGELFF. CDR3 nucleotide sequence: TGTGCCAGCAGCTCTAGGACAGGGGGCACAACCGGGGAGCTGTTTTTT.